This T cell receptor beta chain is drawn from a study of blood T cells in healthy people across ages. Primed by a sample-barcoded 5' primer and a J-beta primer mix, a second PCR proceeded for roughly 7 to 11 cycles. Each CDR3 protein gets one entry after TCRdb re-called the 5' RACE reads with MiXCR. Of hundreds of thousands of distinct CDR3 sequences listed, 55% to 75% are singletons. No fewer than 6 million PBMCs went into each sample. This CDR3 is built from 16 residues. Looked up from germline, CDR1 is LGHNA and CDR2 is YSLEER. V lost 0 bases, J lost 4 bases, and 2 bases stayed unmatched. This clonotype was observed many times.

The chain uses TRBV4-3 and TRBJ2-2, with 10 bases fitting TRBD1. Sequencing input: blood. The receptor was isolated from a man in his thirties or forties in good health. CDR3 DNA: TGCGCCAGCAGCCAAGAAGGGACAGGGGCCACCGGGGAGCTGTTTTTT. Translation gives CASSQEGTGATGELFF.